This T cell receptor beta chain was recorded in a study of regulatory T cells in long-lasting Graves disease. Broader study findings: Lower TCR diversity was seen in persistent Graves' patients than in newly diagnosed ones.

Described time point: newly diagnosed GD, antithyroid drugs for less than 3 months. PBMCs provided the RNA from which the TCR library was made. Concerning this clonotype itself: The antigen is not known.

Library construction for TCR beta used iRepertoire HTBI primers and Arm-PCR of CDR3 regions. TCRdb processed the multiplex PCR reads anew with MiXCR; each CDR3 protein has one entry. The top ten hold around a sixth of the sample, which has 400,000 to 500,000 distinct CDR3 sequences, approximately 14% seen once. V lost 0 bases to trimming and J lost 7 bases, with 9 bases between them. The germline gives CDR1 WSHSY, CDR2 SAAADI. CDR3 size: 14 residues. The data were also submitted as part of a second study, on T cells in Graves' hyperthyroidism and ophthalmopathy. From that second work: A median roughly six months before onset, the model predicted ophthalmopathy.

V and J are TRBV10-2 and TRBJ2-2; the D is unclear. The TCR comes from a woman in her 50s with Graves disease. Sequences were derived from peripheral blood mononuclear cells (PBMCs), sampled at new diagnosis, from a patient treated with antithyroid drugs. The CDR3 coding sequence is TGCGCCAGCAGTGAGTCGTTCAGAGGCGGGGAGCTGTTTTTT. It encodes CASSESFRGGELFF.